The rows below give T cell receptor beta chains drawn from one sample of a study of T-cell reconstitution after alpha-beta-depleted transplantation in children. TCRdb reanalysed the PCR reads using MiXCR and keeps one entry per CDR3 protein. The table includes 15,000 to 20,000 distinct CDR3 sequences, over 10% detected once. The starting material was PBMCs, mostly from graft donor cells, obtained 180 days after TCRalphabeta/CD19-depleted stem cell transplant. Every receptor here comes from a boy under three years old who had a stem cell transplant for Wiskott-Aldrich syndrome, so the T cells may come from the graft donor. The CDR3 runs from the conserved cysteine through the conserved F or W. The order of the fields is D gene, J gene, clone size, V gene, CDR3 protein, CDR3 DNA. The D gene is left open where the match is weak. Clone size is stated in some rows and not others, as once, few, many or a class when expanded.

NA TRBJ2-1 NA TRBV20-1 CSATRDSYNEQFF TGCAGTGCGACGAGGGACTCCTACAATGAGCAGTTCTTC
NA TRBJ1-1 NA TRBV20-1 CSAGRGGTLNTEAFF TGCAGTGCTGGGAGGGGTGGGACCTTGAACACTGAAGCTTTCTTT
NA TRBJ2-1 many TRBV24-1 CATSDFAKEQFF TGTGCCACCAGTGATTTTGCTAAAGAGCAGTTCTTC
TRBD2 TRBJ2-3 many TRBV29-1 CSVVDRLARDTQYF TGCAGCGTTGTGGACCGACTAGCGCGGGATACGCAGTATTTT
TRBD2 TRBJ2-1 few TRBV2 CASSDEREAPLGYNEQFF TGTGCCAGCAGTGATGAGCGGGAGGCCCCGTTGGGATACAATGAGCAGTTCTTC
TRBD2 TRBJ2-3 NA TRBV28 CASSSPRLAGLSDTQYF TGTGCCAGCAGTTCCCCCCGACTAGCGGGATTGTCGGATACGCAGTATTTT
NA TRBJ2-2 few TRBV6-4 CASSPGPNTGELFF TGTGCCAGCAGTCCAGGGCCGAACACCGGGGAGCTGTTTTTT
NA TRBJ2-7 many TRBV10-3 CAISEPSSWQYF TGTGCCATCAGTGAGCCTAGCTCCTGGCAGTACTTC
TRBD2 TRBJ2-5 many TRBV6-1 CASRESGLAGETQYF TGTGCCAGCAGGGAATCGGGACTAGCTGGGGAGACCCAGTACTTC
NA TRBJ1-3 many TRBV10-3 CAISESNPGTIYF TGTGCCATCAGTGAGTCTAACCCCGGCACCATATATTTT
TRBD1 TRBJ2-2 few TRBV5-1 CASSLQGVNTGELFF TGCGCCAGCAGTTTACAGGGGGTGAACACCGGGGAGCTGTTTTTT
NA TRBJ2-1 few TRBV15 CATSRGSSYNEQFF TGTGCCACCAGCAGAGGGAGCTCCTACAATGAGCAGTTCTTC
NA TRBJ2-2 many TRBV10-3 CAISEYGDTGELFF TGTGCCATCAGTGAGTATGGAGACACCGGGGAGCTGTTTTTT
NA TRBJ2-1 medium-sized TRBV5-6 CASSQAGYTYNEQFF TGTGCCAGCAGCCAAGCAGGCTACACCTACAATGAGCAGTTCTTC
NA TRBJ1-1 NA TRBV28 CASRSLGAEAFF TGTGCCAGCAGGTCCCTAGGGGCTGAAGCTTTCTTT
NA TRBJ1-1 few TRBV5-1 CASSLERVTEAFF TGCGCCAGCAGCTTGGAGCGCGTGACTGAAGCTTTCTTT
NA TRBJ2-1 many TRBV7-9 CASSPTANNEQFF TGTGCCAGCAGTCCAACGGCAAACAATGAGCAGTTCTTC
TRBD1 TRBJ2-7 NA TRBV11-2 CASSFLGQRSGEQYF TGTGCCAGCAGCTTTCTGGGACAGAGGTCTGGCGAGCAGTACTTC
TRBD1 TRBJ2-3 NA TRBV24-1 CATSDPSYRGDTDTQYF TGTGCCACCAGTGACCCGTCCTACAGGGGAGACACAGATACGCAGTATTTT
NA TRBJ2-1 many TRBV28 CASSSGSAGAMGNEQFF TGTGCCAGCAGTTCAGGGTCCGCGGGGGCGATGGGCAATGAGCAGTTCTTC
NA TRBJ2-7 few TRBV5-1 CASSKGGDGYEQYF TGCGCCAGCAGTAAGGGCGGAGACGGATACGAGCAGTACTTC
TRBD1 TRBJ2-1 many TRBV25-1 CASSILTGTQRNEQFF TGTGCCAGCTCAATACTGACAGGGACCCAGAGGAATGAGCAGTTCTTC
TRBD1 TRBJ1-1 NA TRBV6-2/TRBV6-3 CASNNFVGQQAFF TGTGCCAGCAATAATTTCGTGGGACAGCAAGCTTTCTTT
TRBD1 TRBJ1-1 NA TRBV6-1 CASSGGQLNTEAFF TGTGCCAGTAGTGGGGGACAGTTGAACACTGAAGCTTTCTTT